The T cell receptor beta chain under discussion was sequenced for a study of blood T cell repertoires in COVID-19. Study-level background: Italy, Spain and the United States were the sources of the convalescent and acute COVID-19 samples. PBMCs, B-cell-depleted T cells, or T cells provided the cDNA or gDNA that made up the material.

In the original workflow: From reference gene primer amplification, estimates of nucleated cell counts were derived. TCRdb's copy holds only in-frame clones and misses some; the assay was immunoSEQ multiplex PCR. Clone size and the V and J calls come from that table; the DNA yielded D and trimming. In the table there are approximately 450,000 clones, approximately 90% of which are singletons. The CDR3 covers 16 residues. The ends were cut back, 0 bases at V and 0 bases at J, with 9 bases in the middle. Germline CDR1 is LGHNA and CDR2 is YNFKEQ. This chain uses TRBV4-2 with TRBJ1-5; maybe TRBD1 (5 bases). The sample was peripheral blood. The sequence derives from a woman aged 25 to 39 with acute or convalescent COVID-19. The CDR3: CASSQDGGNSNQPQHF. The CDR3 nucleotides read TGTGCCAGCAGCCAAGATGGGGGGAATAGCAATCAGCCCCAGCATTTT.